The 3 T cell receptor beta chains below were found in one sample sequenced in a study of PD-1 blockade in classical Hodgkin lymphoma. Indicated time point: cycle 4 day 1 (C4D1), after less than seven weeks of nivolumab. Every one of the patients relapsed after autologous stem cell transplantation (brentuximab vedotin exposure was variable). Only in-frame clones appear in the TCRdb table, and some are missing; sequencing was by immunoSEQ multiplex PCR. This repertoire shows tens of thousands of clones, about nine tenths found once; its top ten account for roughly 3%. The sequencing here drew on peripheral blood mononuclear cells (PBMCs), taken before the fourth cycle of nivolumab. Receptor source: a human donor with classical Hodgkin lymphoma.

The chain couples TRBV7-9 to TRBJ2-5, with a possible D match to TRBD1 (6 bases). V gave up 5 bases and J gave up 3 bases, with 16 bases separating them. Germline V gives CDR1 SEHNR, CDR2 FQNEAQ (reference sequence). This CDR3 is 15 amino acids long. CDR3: CASSPKDRLKETQYF. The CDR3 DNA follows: TGTGCCAGCAGCCCAAAGGACAGACTGAAAGAGACCCAGTACTTC.

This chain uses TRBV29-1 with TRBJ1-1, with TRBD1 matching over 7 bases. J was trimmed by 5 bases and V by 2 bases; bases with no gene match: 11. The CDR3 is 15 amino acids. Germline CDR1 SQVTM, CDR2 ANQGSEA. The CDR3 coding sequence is TGCAGCGTTGAACCCACGGGCGCAGGGGGAACTGAAGCTTTCTTT. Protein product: CSVEPTGAGGTEAFF.

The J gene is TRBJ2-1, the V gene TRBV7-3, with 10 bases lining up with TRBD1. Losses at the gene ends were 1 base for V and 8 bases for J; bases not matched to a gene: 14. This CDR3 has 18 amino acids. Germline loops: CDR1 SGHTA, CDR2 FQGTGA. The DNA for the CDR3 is TGTGCCAGCAGCTTAATTGGTTCTTGGACAGGGGGTAGCGATGAGCAGTTCTTC. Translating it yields CASSLIGSWTGGSDEQFF. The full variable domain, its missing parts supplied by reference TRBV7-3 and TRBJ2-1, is GAGVSQTPSNKVTEKGKYVELRCDPISGHTALYWYRQSLGQGPEFLIYFQGTGAADDSGLPNDRFFAVRPEGSVSTLKIQRTERGDSAVYLCASSLIGSWTGGSDEQFFGPGTRLTVL.